This T cell receptor (beta chain) was recorded in a study of OX40 agonist ivuxolimab in advanced cancers. Across the whole study: The drug used for patients, ivuxolimab, was an agonistic anti-OX40 (CD134) antibody. Recorded diagnoses for dose-escalation patients were hepatocellular carcinoma, melanoma, renal cell or head and neck cancer.

Cycle 7 day 1, cycle 4 day 1, and baseline were the timepoints at which blood was sampled. The table came from immunoSEQ multiplex PCR; TCRdb's copy has only in-frame clones and leaves some out. The table has roughly 67,000 clones, roughly 86% seen once; the top ten hold 0.68%. CDR1 is SGDLS and CDR2 is YYNGEE in the germline V gene. Trimming removed 3 bases from V and 5 bases from J; junction bases left unmatched: 10. The CDR3 consists of 16 residues. The sample here was CD4+ or CD8+ T cells sorted from blood, taken in a trial of the OX40 agonist ivuxolimab. V gene TRBV9 combines with J gene TRBJ2-1; 8 nucleotides align to TRBD2. The source of this sequence is an adult with an advanced solid tumor such as melanoma, head and neck, liver or kidney cancer. The DNA of the CDR3 is TGTGCCAGCAGCGGACGAGATCTGCGGGGGGACAATGAGCAGTTCTTC. Protein sequence: CASSGRDLRGDNEQFF.